A selection of T cell receptor beta chains follows, all from one sample in a study of beta chain features in type 1 diabetes. The table came from immunoSEQ multiplex PCR; TCRdb's copy has only in-frame clones and leaves some out. The sample has approximately 140,000 clones, under 60% seen once. The specimen sequenced was Tregs from blood. The receptors derive from a man between 18 and 29 years old in good health. The conserved cysteine and the conserved F or W are not part of the CDR3 here. Fields, in order: CDR3 protein, clone size, J gene, V gene. Only some rows state a clone size, as once, few, many or a class for expanded clones.

CDR3aa: ATRDYNEQF; abundance: NA; j_gene: TRBJ2-1; v_gene: TRBV19
CDR3aa: ASSPRTGAGYGYT; abundance: NA; j_gene: TRBJ1-2; v_gene: TRBV5-1
CDR3aa: ASSFRGGSAGGTDTQY; abundance: NA; j_gene: TRBJ2-3; v_gene: TRBV5-1
CDR3aa: ASSSERLAGFLDTQY; abundance: few; j_gene: TRBJ2-3; v_gene: TRBV7-2
CDR3aa: ASSPFAKETQY; abundance: NA; j_gene: TRBJ2-5; v_gene: TRBV7-3
CDR3aa: ASSLALYGGNEQF; abundance: NA; j_gene: TRBJ2-1; v_gene: TRBV7-9
CDR3aa: ASSPRVRTPSYNEQF; abundance: NA; j_gene: TRBJ2-1; v_gene: TRBV27
CDR3aa: ASSPRGWGTDTQY; abundance: NA; j_gene: TRBJ2-3; v_gene: TRBV7-8
CDR3aa: ATTARLVSDTQY; abundance: few; j_gene: TRBJ2-3; v_gene: TRBV15
CDR3aa: ASSSVRVEAF; abundance: NA; j_gene: TRBJ1-1; v_gene: TRBV7-9
CDR3aa: AWSVHGVGYNSPLH; abundance: few; j_gene: TRBJ1-6; v_gene: TRBV30
CDR3aa: ASSRDRGAYEQY; abundance: NA; j_gene: TRBJ2-7; v_gene: TRBV5-6
CDR3aa: ASGQRLEQF; abundance: NA; j_gene: TRBJ2-1; v_gene: TRBV7-2
CDR3aa: ASSLGAGGSRVEQF; abundance: NA; j_gene: TRBJ2-1; v_gene: TRBV7-9
CDR3aa: ASSLRAGLYNEQF; abundance: NA; j_gene: TRBJ2-1; v_gene: TRBV7-9
CDR3aa: ASSQETSGRGETQY; abundance: few; j_gene: TRBJ2-5; v_gene: TRBV4-2
CDR3aa: ASREGTGSNQPQH; abundance: NA; j_gene: TRBJ1-5; v_gene: TRBV2
CDR3aa: ASSLLSSGRGEQF; abundance: NA; j_gene: TRBJ2-1; v_gene: TRBV6-5
CDR3aa: ASSFNRNTEAF; abundance: NA; j_gene: TRBJ1-1; v_gene: TRBV5-1
CDR3aa: AISEATGPRGEKLF; abundance: few; j_gene: TRBJ1-4; v_gene: TRBV10-3
CDR3aa: ASTGGQSSYEQY; abundance: NA; j_gene: TRBJ2-7; v_gene: TRBV7-9
CDR3aa: ASSSTKRGVYEQY; abundance: few; j_gene: TRBJ2-7; v_gene: TRBV5-1
CDR3aa: ASSPTSGGLSPSYNEQF; abundance: NA; j_gene: TRBJ2-1; v_gene: TRBV7-3
CDR3aa: AWTGDRALEGYT; abundance: few; j_gene: TRBJ1-2; v_gene: TRBV30
CDR3aa: ASSEWGQGMDGYT; abundance: NA; j_gene: TRBJ1-2; v_gene: TRBV25-1
CDR3aa: ASNRIGDTGNTIY; abundance: NA; j_gene: TRBJ1-3; v_gene: TRBV9
CDR3aa: ASTGTGEGYT; abundance: NA; j_gene: TRBJ1-2; v_gene: TRBV9
CDR3aa: ASSLDGVRGQPQH; abundance: NA; j_gene: TRBJ1-5; v_gene: TRBV5-1
CDR3aa: ASSEGAGETQY; abundance: NA; j_gene: TRBJ2-5; v_gene: TRBV27
CDR3aa: ASSPSGLAGITDTQY; abundance: few; j_gene: TRBJ2-3; v_gene: TRBV7-9
CDR3aa: ASSPMVGRDYEQY; abundance: NA; j_gene: NA; v_gene: TRBV7-2
CDR3aa: ASSLGGAVNEQF; abundance: few; j_gene: TRBJ2-1; v_gene: TRBV7-2
CDR3aa: ASSLSGGLYNEQF; abundance: NA; j_gene: TRBJ2-1; v_gene: TRBV7-3
CDR3aa: ASSSQGALYGYT; abundance: NA; j_gene: TRBJ1-2; v_gene: TRBV7-2
CDR3aa: ASSPRYEQY; abundance: NA; j_gene: TRBJ2-7; v_gene: TRBV6-1
CDR3aa: AWRTRSVSDTQY; abundance: NA; j_gene: TRBJ2-3; v_gene: TRBV30
CDR3aa: ASSLTGRNTEAF; abundance: NA; j_gene: TRBJ1-1; v_gene: TRBV28
CDR3aa: ASSRLSRGGRGYT; abundance: few; j_gene: TRBJ1-2; v_gene: TRBV7-2
CDR3aa: ASSLGSRSEQY; abundance: NA; j_gene: TRBJ2-7; v_gene: TRBV5-1
CDR3aa: ASSQVPGGYT; abundance: NA; j_gene: TRBJ1-2; v_gene: TRBV14
CDR3aa: ASRWRPGNTDTQY; abundance: once; j_gene: TRBJ2-3; v_gene: TRBV2
CDR3aa: ASSVGGTSGSWTDTQY; abundance: NA; j_gene: TRBJ2-3; v_gene: TRBV9
CDR3aa: ASSADRVVADTQY; abundance: few; j_gene: TRBJ2-3; v_gene: TRBV7-9
CDR3aa: AWGSQGGTGELF; abundance: few; j_gene: TRBJ2-2; v_gene: TRBV30
CDR3aa: ALNQRESYYEQY; abundance: NA; j_gene: TRBJ2-7; v_gene: TRBV30
CDR3aa: ASMNRTGEKNIQY; abundance: NA; j_gene: TRBJ2-4; v_gene: TRBV21-1
CDR3aa: ASSLLAESSYEQY; abundance: NA; j_gene: TRBJ2-7; v_gene: TRBV7-2
CDR3aa: ASGGSVYEQY; abundance: once; j_gene: TRBJ2-7; v_gene: TRBV5-1